Presented here are 21 T cell receptor beta chains from one specimen sequenced in a study of blood T cell repertoires in COVID-19. The assay was immunoSEQ multiplex PCR, and TCRdb's table has in-frame clones only and misses some. The table includes fewer than 120,000 clones, about 85% detected once. The sequenced material came from peripheral blood. The receptors originated from a human donor in a cohort sampled during active COVID-19.

This sequence joins TRBV2 and TRBJ1-1; no clear D. Germline lookup yields CDR1 SNHLY and CDR2 FYNNEI. This CDR3 has 15 residues. V was trimmed by 4 bases and J by 1 base, leaving 13 bases between them. This CDR3 reads CASSVSGGPNTEAFF. CDR3 DNA: TGTGCCAGCAGTGTAAGTGGAGGGCCGAACACTGAAGCTTTCTTT.

This clone was counted once. The chain joins TRBV9 to TRBJ2-3, with D possibly TRBD2 on 6 matching bases. The germline V gene has CDR1 SGDLS and CDR2 YYNGEE. Trimming stripped 4 bases from V and 4 bases from J, with 28 bases between. There are 19 residues in the CDR3. CDR3 amino acids: CASSLALGGGISRADTQYF. CDR3 nucleotide sequence: TGTGCCAGCAGCCTAGCACTGGGCGGAGGGATATCTCGGGCAGATACGCAGTATTTT.

On this clone: An end of the junction differs from the germline gene, which may be a read error. CDR3 sequence reads: CARSWGGPVATNEKLFF. The CDR3 nucleotides are TGCGCCCGCAGTTGGGGGGGGCCAGTTGCAACTAATGAAAAACTGTTTTTT. The chain employs TRBV5-6 and TRBJ1-4; tentatively, D is TRBD1 (6 bases). This CDR3 spans 17 amino acids. Germline loops: CDR1 SGHDT, CDR2 YYEEEE.

The chain employs TRBV30 and TRBJ1-5; D is undetermined. The germline CDR1 and CDR2 sequences are GTSNPN and SVGIG (reference sequence). The CDR3 loop spans 17 amino acids. CDR3 DNA: TGTGCACGAGGGATAGCCCAGCACGCGAGCGATGATCAGCCCCAGCATTTT. It specifies CARGIAQHASDDQPQHF.

The CDR3 nucleotides are TGTGCCAGCTCGTTACAGGGAAACACTGAAGCTTTCTTT. It encodes CASSLQGNTEAFF. The genes are TRBV18 and TRBJ1-1; D possibly corresponds to TRBD1 (6 bases). This CDR3 has 13 amino acids. Germline V gene data show CDR1 as KGHSH and CDR2 as LQKENI. V was trimmed by 6 bases and J by 2 bases, leaving 10 bases between them.

The chain employs TRBV3-1 (or the pseudogene TRBV3-2) and TRBJ2-5; the match to TRBD1 covers 7 bases. V lost 5 bases to trimming and J lost 5 bases; unmatched junction nucleotides: 17. There are 17 residues in the CDR3. The germline gives CDR1 LGHDT, CDR2 YNNKEL (reference sequence). The CDR3, as DNA: TGTGCCAGCAGCTCCCGGGACAGAGGTTATGGTACGGAGACCCAGTACTTC. Translated, it gives CASSSRDRGYGTETQYF.

The J gene is TRBJ2-1, the V gene TRBV3-1 (or the pseudogene TRBV3-2), with 13 bases aligning to TRBD2. Germline CDR1 reads LGHDT; CDR2 reads YNNKEL (reference sequence). There are 17 residues in the CDR3. V lost 1 base and J lost 8; bases outside the gene matches: 8. CDR3 DNA: TGTGCCAGCAGCCAAGCCCTACTAGCGGGAGGGGGAGATGAGCAGTTCTTC. Protein sequence: CASSQALLAGGGDEQFF.

The chain couples TRBV9 to TRBJ2-3, with TRBD2 matching 9 bases. Germline V gene sequence: CDR1 SGDLS, CDR2 YYNGEE. This CDR3 has 17 amino acids. With 0 bases clipped from V and 1 base from J, the junction kept 6 bases outside the gene matches. CDR3 amino acids: CASSVAPTSGGTDTQYF. The CDR3 DNA reads TGTGCCAGCAGCGTAGCCCCGACTAGCGGCGGCACAGATACGCAGTATTTT.

This clone was seen only a few times. This rearrangement joins TRBV29-1 to TRBJ2-7; 11 bases fit TRBD2. The CDR3 loop spans 13 amino acids. Unmatched junction bases numbered 3, after V lost 2 bases and J lost 6 bases. CDR1 is SQVTM, CDR2 ANQGSEA, per germline. This chain's CDR3 is CSVETSGGGEQYF. Written as DNA, the CDR3 is TGCAGCGTTGAAACTAGCGGGGGTGGCGAGCAGTACTTC.

In its sample, this clone was seen a few times. This sequence joins TRBV29-1 and TRBJ2-5; TRBD1 is a possible D gene (6 bases). The CDR3 is 14 residues long. Trimming took off 5 bases at V and 0 bases at J, with 13 bases between the two ends. CDR1 and CDR2 (germline): SQVTM, ANQGSEA. CDR3 nucleotides: TGCAGCGTTCCCAGGGGCCGGGACCAAGAGACCCAGTACTTC. Translating it yields CSVPRGRDQETQYF.

As DNA, the CDR3 is TGTGCCAGTGAGGGGGGGGCCGATCGCCAAGAGTATAGCAATCAGCCCCAGCATTTT. Its protein product is CASEGGADRQEYSNQPQHF. The chain uses TRBV2 and TRBJ1-5, with D maybe TRBD1 (6 bases). Germline CDR1 SNHLY, CDR2 FYNNEI. Trimming pared 9 bases from V and 0 bases from J, leaving 27 bases between. The CDR3 extends over 19 amino acids.

V is TRBV7-8 and J is TRBJ2-3; TRBD1 might be the D (5 bases). This CDR3 region has 16 residues. V lost 1 base and J lost 1, with 12 bases in between. Germline CDR1 and CDR2: SGHVS and FQNEAQ. The CDR3 DNA follows: TGTGCCAGCAGCTTAGAGGGGTCGGGCGGCACAGATACGCAGTATTTT. Encoded protein: CASSLEGSGGTDTQYF.

V usage is TRBV4-3 and J usage is TRBJ1-1; 8 nucleotides align to TRBD1. The CDR3 contains 15 residues. With 0 bases clipped from V and 1 base from J, the junction kept 1 base outside the gene matches. The V gene's germline CDR1 is LGHNA and CDR2 YSLEER. CDR3 region: CASSQEGTGNTEAFF. CDR3 coding DNA: TGCGCCAGCAGCCAAGAAGGGACAGGGAACACTGAAGCTTTCTTT.

The chain uses TRBV9 and TRBJ1-1; no clear D. V shed 0 bases and J shed 3 bases, with 9 bases lying between them. Germline V gene lookup returns CDR1 SGDLS and CDR2 YYNGEE. The CDR3 sequence is 14 residues long. In DNA form, the CDR3 reads TGTGCCAGCAGCGTAGCGCCCCGGGACACTGAAGCTTTCTTT. Its protein is CASSVAPRDTEAFF.

Judged by abundance, this clone is medium-sized. The rearrangement links TRBV9 to TRBJ2-3, with 10 nucleotides matching TRBD2. After removal of 3 bases from V and 6 bases from J, the junction contained 4 bases not matched to a gene. Germline-derived CDR1 and CDR2 are SGDLS and YYNGEE. The CDR3 has 14 amino acids. In DNA form, the CDR3 reads TGTGCCAGCAGCGCAAGCGGGAGGGAGGATACGCAGTATTTT. It yields the protein CASSASGREDTQYF.

The J gene is TRBJ1-2, the V gene TRBV20-1, with TRBD1 matching 7 bases. V was pared by 3 bases and J by 3 bases, with 1 base of the junction left unmatched. Germline-derived CDR1 and CDR2 are DFQATT and SNEGSKA (reference sequence). The CDR3 extends over 12 amino acids. The chain's CDR3 is CSASTGDYGYTF. As DNA, the CDR3 is TGCAGTGCTAGTACAGGGGACTATGGCTACACCTTC.

For the CDR3, the DNA is TGTGCCAGCAGTCCCCCTAGCGCATACGGCACAGATACGCAGTATTTT. Translating it yields CASSPPSAYGTDTQYF. The chain has TRBV11-2 and TRBJ2-3, with D possibly TRBD2 on 6 matching bases. V was trimmed by 6 bases and J by 1 base, leaving 17 bases between them. CDR3 size: 16 residues. In germline, CDR1 is SGHAT, CDR2 FQNNGV.

The chain couples TRBV4-1 to TRBJ2-2, with TRBD1 identical over 10 bases. Germline assignment: CDR1 MGHRA and CDR2 YSYEKL. The V segment lost 0 bases and the J segment 5 bases; nucleotides outside the gene matches: 3. CDR3 size: 16 residues. The DNA of the CDR3 is TGCGCCAGCAGCCAAGATGACAGGGGGCTAACCGGGGAGCTGTTTTTT. Protein: CASSQDDRGLTGELFF.

CDR3: CASSPDGRASYEQYF. CDR3 bases: TGTGCCAGCAGCCCCGACGGGAGGGCCTCCTACGAGCAGTACTTC. The J gene is TRBJ2-7, the V gene TRBV7-8, with TRBD2 matching over 8 bases. Per the germline V gene, CDR1 is SGHVS and CDR2 is FQNEAQ. The CDR3 is 15 residues long. With V trimmed by 5 bases and J by 0 bases, 6 bases remained unmatched.

V is TRBV5-1 and J is TRBJ2-5; 7 nucleotides agree with TRBD1. Germline V CDR1 and CDR2: SGHRS, YFSETQ. The CDR3 runs 16 residues. The junction had 10 bases not matched to a gene; V was cut back by 4 bases and J by 1 base. The CDR3 sequence: CASSPMGTVLQETQYF. In DNA form, the CDR3 reads TGCGCCAGCAGCCCTATGGGGACAGTTCTCCAAGAGACCCAGTACTTC. The whole variable domain, filled in from reference TRBV5-1 and TRBJ2-5, reads KAGVTQTPRYLIKTRGQQVTLSCSPISGHRSVSWYQQTPGQGLQFLFEYFSETQRNKGNFPGRFSGRQFSNSRSEMNVSTLELGDSALYLCASSPMGTVLQETQYFGPGTRLLVL.

V is TRBV19 and J is TRBJ1-5, with TRBD1 identical over 9 bases. Germline CDR1 and CDR2: LNHDA and SQIVND (reference sequence). The CDR3 loop spans 17 amino acids. With 2 bases clipped from V and 4 bases from J, the junction kept 9 bases outside the gene matches. CDR3 region: CASSIPRGTGINQPQHF. The DNA of the CDR3 is TGTGCCAGTAGTATACCCCGCGGGACAGGGATTAATCAGCCCCAGCATTTT.